This is a list of T cell receptor beta chains from one sample in a study of T cells in Graves' hyperthyroidism and ophthalmopathy. TCRdb fed the multiplex PCR reads into MiXCR, producing one record per CDR3 protein. The profile shows nearly 750,000 distinct CDR3 sequences, approximately 40% of them singletons. Material: blood. The source of these receptors is a woman aged 35 to 49 with Graves' hyperthyroidism. CDR3s include the opening cysteine and the closing phenylalanine or tryptophan. Each record gives: V gene, J gene, D gene, clone size, CDR3 DNA, CDR3 protein. A D gene is named only where the DNA matches it firmly. Clone size appears in some rows only: once, few, many, or a class for an expanded clone.

TRBV29-1	TRBJ1-1	TRBD1	.	TGCAGCGTTACCGGGACAGGGAACACTGAAGCTTTCTTT	CSVTGTGNTEAFF
TRBV19	TRBJ1-1	TRBD1	.	TGTGCCAGTAGTATCCCGACAGGGGAATGGAACACTGAAGCTTTCTTT	CASSIPTGEWNTEAFF
TRBV2	TRBJ2-2	TRBD1	.	TGTGCCAGCAGGTCGGGACAGGGTATCTCCGGGGAGCTGTTTTTT	CASRSGQGISGELFF
TRBV15	TRBJ1-2	.	once	TGTGCCACCAGCAGTGGACGTCATGGAAACACCTTC	CATSSGRHGNTF
TRBV12-3/TRBV12-4	TRBJ1-5	.	few	TGTGCCAGCAGTTCCCGGACACAGGGAGACAATCAGCCCCAGCATTTT	CASSSRTQGDNQPQHF
TRBV10-3	TRBJ2-7	.	many	TGTGCACCCTACCAGCAGTACTTC	CAPYQQYF
TRBV20-1	TRBJ1-5	.	many	TGCAGTGCTGAAGGGTACCGGCAGCCCCAGCATTTT	CSAEGYRQPQHF
TRBV20-1	TRBJ2-7	.	few	TGCAGTGCTATGGGGTCCGGGTTCTACGAGCAGTACTTC	CSAMGSGFYEQYF
TRBV19	TRBJ1-5	TRBD1	.	TGTGCCAGTAGTATACCGACAGGGATATCACAGCCCCAGCATTTT	CASSIPTGISQPQHF
TRBV19	TRBJ1-1	.	.	TGTGCCAGTAGTATAGATAGCCGGGGCGCCACTGAAGCTTTCTTT	CASSIDSRGATEAFF
TRBV2	TRBJ1-5	.	many	TGTGCCAGCAGTGATGTTTATCAGCCCCAGCATTTT	CASSDVYQPQHF